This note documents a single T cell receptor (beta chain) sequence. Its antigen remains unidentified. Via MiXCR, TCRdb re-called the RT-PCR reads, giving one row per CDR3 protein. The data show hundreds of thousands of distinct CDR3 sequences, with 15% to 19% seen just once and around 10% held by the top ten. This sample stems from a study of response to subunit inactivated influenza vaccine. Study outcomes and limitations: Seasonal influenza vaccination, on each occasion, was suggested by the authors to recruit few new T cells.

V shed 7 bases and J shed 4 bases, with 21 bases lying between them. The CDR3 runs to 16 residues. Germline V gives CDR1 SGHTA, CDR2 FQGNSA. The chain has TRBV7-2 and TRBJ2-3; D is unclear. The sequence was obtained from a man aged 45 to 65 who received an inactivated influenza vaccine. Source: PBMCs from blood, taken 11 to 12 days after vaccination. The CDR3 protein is CASTPNLARNSDTQYF. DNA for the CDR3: TGTGCCAGCACCCCCAATTTAGCCCGGAACTCAGATACGCAGTATTTT.